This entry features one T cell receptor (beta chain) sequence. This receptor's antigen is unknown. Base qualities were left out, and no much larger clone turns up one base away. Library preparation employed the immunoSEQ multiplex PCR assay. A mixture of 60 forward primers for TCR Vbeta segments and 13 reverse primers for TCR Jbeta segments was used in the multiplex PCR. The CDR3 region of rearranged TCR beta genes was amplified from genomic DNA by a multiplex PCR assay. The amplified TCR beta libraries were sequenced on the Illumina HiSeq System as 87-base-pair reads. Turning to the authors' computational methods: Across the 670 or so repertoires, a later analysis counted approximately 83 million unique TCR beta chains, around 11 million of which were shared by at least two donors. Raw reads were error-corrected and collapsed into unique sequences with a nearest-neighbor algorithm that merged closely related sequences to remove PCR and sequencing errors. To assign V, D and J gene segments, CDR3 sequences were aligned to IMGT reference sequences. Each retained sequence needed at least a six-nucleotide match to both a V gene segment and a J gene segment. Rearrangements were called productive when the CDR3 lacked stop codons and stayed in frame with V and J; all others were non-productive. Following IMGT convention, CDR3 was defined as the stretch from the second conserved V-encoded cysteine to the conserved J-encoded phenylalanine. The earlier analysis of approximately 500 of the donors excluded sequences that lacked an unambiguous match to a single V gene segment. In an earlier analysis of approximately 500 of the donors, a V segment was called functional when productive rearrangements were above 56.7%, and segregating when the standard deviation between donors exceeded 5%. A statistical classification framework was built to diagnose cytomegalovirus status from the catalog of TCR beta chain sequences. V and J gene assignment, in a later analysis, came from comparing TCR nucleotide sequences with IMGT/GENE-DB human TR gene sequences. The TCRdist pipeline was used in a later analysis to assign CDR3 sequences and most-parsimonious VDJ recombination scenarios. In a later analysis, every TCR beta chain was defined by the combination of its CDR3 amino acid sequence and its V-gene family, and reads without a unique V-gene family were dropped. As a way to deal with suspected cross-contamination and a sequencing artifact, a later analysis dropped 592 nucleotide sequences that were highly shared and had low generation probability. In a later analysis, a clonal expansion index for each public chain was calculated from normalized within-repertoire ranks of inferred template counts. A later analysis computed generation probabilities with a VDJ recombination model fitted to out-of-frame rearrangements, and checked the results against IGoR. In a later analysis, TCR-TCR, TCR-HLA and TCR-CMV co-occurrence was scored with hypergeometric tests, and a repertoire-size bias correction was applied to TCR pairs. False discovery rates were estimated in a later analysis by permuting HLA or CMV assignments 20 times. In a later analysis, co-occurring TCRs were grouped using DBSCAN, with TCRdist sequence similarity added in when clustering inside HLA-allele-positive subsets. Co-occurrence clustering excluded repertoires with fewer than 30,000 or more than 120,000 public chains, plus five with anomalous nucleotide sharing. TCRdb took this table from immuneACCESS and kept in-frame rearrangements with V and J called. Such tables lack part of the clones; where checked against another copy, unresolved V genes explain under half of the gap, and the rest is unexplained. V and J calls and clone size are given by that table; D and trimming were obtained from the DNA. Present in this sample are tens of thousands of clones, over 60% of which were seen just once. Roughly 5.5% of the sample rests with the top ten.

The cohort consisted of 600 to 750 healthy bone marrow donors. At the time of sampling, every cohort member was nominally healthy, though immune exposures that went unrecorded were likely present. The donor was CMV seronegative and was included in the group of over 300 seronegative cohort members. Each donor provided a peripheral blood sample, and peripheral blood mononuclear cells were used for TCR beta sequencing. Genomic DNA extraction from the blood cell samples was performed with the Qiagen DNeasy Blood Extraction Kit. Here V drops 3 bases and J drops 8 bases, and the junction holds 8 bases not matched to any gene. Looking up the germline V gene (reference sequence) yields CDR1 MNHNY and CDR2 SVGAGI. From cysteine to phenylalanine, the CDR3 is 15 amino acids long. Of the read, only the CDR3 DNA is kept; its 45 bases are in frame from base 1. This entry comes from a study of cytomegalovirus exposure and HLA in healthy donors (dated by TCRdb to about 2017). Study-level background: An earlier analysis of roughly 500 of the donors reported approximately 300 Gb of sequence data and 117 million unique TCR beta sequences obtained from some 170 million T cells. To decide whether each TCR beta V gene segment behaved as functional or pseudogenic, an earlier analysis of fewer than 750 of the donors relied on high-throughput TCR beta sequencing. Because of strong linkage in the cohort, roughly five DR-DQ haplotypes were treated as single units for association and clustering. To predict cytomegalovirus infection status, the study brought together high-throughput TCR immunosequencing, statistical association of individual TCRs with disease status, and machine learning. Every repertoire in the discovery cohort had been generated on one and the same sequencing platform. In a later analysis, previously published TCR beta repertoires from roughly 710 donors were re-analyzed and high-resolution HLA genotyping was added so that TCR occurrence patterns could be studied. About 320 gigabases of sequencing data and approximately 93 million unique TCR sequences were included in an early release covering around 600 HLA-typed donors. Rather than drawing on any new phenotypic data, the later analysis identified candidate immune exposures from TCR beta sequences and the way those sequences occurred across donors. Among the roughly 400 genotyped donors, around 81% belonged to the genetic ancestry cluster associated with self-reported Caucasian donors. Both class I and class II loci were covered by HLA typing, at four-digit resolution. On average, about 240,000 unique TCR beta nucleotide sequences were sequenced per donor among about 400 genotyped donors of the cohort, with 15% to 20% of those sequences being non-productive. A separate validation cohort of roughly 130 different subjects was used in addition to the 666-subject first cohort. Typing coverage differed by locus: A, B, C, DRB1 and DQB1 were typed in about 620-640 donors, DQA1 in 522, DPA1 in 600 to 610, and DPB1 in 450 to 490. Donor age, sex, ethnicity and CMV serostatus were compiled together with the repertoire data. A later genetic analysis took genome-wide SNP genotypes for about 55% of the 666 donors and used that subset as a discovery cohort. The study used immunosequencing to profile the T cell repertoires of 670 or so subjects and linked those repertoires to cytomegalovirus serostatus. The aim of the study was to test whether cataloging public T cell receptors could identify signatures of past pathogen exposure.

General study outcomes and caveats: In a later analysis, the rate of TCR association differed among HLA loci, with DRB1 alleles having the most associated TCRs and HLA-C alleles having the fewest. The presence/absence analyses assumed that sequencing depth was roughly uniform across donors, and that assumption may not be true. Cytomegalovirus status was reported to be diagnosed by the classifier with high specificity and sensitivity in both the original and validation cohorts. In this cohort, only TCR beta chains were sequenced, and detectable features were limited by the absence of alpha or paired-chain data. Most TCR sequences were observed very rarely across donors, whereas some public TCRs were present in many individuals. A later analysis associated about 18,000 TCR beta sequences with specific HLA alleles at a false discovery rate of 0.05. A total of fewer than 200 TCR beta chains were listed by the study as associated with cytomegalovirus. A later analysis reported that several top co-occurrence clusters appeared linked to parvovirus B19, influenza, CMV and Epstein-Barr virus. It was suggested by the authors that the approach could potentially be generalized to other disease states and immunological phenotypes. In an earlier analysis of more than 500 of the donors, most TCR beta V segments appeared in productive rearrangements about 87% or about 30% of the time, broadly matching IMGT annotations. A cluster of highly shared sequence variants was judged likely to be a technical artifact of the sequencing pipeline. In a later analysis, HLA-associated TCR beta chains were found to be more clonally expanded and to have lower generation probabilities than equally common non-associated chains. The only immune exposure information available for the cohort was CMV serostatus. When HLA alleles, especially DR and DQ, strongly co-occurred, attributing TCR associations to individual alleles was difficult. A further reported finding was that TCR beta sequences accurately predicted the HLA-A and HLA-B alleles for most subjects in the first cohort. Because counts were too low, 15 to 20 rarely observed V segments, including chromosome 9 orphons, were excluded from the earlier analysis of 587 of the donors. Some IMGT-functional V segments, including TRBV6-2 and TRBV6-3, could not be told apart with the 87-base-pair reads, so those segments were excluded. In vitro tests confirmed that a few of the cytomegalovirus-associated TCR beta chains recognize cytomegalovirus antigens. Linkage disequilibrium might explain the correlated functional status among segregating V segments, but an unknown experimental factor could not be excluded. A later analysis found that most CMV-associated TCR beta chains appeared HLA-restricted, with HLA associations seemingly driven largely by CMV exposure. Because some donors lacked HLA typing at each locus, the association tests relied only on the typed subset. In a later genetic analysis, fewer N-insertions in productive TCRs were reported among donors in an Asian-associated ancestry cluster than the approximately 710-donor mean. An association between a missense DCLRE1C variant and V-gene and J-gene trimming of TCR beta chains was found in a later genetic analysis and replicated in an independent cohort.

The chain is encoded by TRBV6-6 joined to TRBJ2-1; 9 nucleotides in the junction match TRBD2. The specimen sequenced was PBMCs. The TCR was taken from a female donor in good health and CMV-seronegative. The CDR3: CASSYSSGEAYEQFF. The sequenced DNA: TGTGCCAGCAGTTATTCTAGCGGGGAGGCGTATGAGCAGTTCTTC.